This T cell receptor beta chain comes out of a study of blood T cell repertoires in COVID-19 (dated by TCRdb to the early 2020s). For the wider study: Collaborator samples came from the United States, Italy and Spain and covered acute and convalescent phases of COVID-19. A de-identified subject ID, COVID-19 status, age in years and sex were almost always included in the sample metadata. HLA class I and class II types, where available, came from metadata supplied by the sample provider rather than from assay-based typing. The repertoires were released in a freely available public database meant as a resource for research on the immune response to SARS-CoV-2. The material from the prospective study consisted of cDNA or gDNA derived from T cells, B-cell-depleted T cells, or PBMCs. Subjects who had been exposed to COVID-19, were actively infected with it, or had recovered from it provided the deeply sampled blood TCRbeta repertoires that made up the dataset. Samples came from the ongoing ImmuneRACE study (first 160 participants) plus 1,254 subjects from 6 global collaborators. Broader findings and caveats from the paper: How much clinical and demographic metadata was included differed by source and by participant, and the metadata was provided uncurated.

TCRbeta CDR3 regions were amplified from genomic DNA using the immunoSEQ Assay, a bias-controlled multiplex PCR. The original methods were these. Nucleated cell counts per sample were estimated from amplification of reference gene primers within the assay. To quantify the absolute abundance of each unique TCRbeta CDR3 rearrangement, sequence reads were collapsed and filtered. For each sample, productive Simpson clonality was calculated by taking the square root of Simpson's diversity index across productive rearrangements. TCRdb retrieved this table from immuneACCESS and kept in-frame rearrangements only. Not all clones are present; in checked studies, unresolved V genes account for under half, and no reason is known for the remainder. V and J calls and clone size are copied from that table; D and trimming were computed from the DNA. The table for this sample lists about 190,000 clones; about 81% of them were counted only once. Approximately 12% of the sample comes from the top ten.

A note on this clone: Its target antigen remains unknown. No qualities accompany the bases; no much larger clone lies one base away.

At one collaborating source in Seattle, patients were enrolled during active infection and were followed longitudinally through the course of disease. Each collaborating institution followed its own protocols to collect whole blood in K2EDTA tubes. For TCRbeta analysis, collaborators shipped samples in one of three forms: frozen whole blood, isolated PBMCs, or DNA extracted from either of those sample types. The CDR3 starts with the cysteine, ends with the phenylalanine, and has 14 residues. CDR3 DNA only is kept here, 42 bases in frame from base 1. The trim is 1 base for V and 5 bases for J, with a gap of 11 bases between the germline ends. Looking up the germline V gene yields CDR1 SGHAT and CDR2 FQNNGV.

The sample taken for sequencing was peripheral blood. Here the chain combines TRBV11-2 and TRBJ1-2, with no confident D gene call. This TCR was recovered from a woman of 80 years or more with COVID-19, enrolled during active disease. The DNA is TGTGCCAGCAGCTTAGTTACGGGGAGATATGGCTACACCTTC. This encodes CASSLVTGRYGYTF.